The 5 T cell receptor beta chains below come from one sample, sequenced in a study of CD4 T cells in relation to SARS-CoV-2 and coronaviruses. These receptors' targets are unknown. TCRdb keeps only in-frame clones here, not all; method: immunoSEQ multiplex PCR. The sample yields about 41,000 clones, 84% seen once. The source material was naive CD4+ T cells from PBMCs, cultured in vitro. Subset defined: naive CD4+ T cells isolated by negative enrichment. The receptors stem from an adult with COVID-19.

V gene TRBV29-1 combines with J gene TRBJ2-1; D is possibly TRBD2 (6 bases). V shed 6 bases and J shed 2 bases, with 11 bases lying between them. This CDR3 has 13 residues. Germline CDR1 is SQVTM and CDR2 is ANQGSEA. CDR3 nucleotides: TGCAGCGTAGAGGAGCGGGCCTACAATGAGCAGTTCTTC. Translated: CSVEERAYNEQFF.

This chain links TRBV5-1 with TRBJ1-4, with D tentatively TRBD1 (6 bases). The CDR3 has 16 residues. Germline loops: CDR1 SGHRS, CDR2 YFSETQ. The germline V and J ends were trimmed by 3 bases and 5 bases, with 17 bases remaining between them. The CDR3 nucleotides read TGCGCCAGCAGCTCGGGACAAATGGGGCACAATGAAAAACTGTTTTTT. Amino acid sequence: CASSSGQMGHNEKLFF.

This sequence joins TRBV18 and TRBJ2-7; D is undetermined. CDR1 is KGHSH and CDR2 is LQKENI in the germline V gene. V was trimmed by 0 bases and J by 0 bases, leaving 15 bases between them. The CDR3 covers 17 residues. The CDR3 nucleotides are TGTGCCAGCTCACCACCCAATCCTCACTCCAGCTCCTACGAGCAGTACTTC. Its protein is CASSPPNPHSSSYEQYF.

The chain is built from TRBV4-3 and TRBJ1-1, with TRBD1 matching 7 bases. The V gene end was trimmed by 0 bases and the J gene end by 1 base; junction bases not matched to a gene: 5. This CDR3 is 16 amino acids long. Germline values: CDR1 LGHNA, CDR2 YSLEER. CDR3 nucleotide sequence: TGCGCCAGCAGCCAAGATATGGGACAGTCGAACACTGAAGCTTTCTTT. Protein product: CASSQDMGQSNTEAFF.

The rearrangement links TRBV21-1 to TRBJ2-1; TRBD2 reflects the table's D call only, with no check against the DNA. TRBV21-1 corresponds to a pseudogene. The CDR3 contains 15 residues. The CDR3 DNA follows: TGTGCCAATGTTAGTCGTACTAACTCCTACAATGAGCAGTTCTTC. This gives the protein CANVSRTNSYNEQFF.